This is a list of T cell receptor beta chains from one sample in a study of cytomegalovirus exposure and HLA in healthy donors. Clones were read by immunoSEQ multiplex PCR, and TCRdb kept only the in-frame ones, dropping some. The table shows about 150,000 clones, with around 75% occurring only once. The source material was PBMCs. Receptors were obtained from a man aged 30 to 45 in good health and CMV-seropositive. Each CDR3 is given without its conserved first and last residue. The order of the fields is J gene, V gene, CDR3 protein.

TRBJ2-4	TRBV11-2	ASSQVAGGPDIQY
TRBJ2-1	TRBV7-2	ASSSSGSYNEQF
TRBJ2-7	TRBV2	ASSPPPLRGEQY
TRBJ1-5	TRBV6-1	ASSESGTRYQPQH
TRBJ2-7	TRBV27	ASSWGRRYEQY
TRBJ1-1	TRBV18	ASSPKGDNTEAF
TRBJ2-1	TRBV5-6	ASMVAGGIDNEQF
TRBJ1-5	TRBV6-1	ASIQDRYGQPQH
TRBJ1-5	TRBV4-1	ASSQPPSGQEYYSNQPQH
TRBJ1-1	TRBV5-1	ASSWWTGNTEAF
TRBJ2-3	TRBV15	ATSRATGGFGDTQY
TRBJ2-1	TRBV7-9	ASSPLRTSVDEQF
TRBJ1-1	TRBV7-9	ASTRGAGTEAF
TRBJ2-7	TRBV7-8	ASSLPVALEYEQY
TRBJ1-2	TRBV29-1	SVRQGEDYGYT
TRBJ2-7	TRBV7-2	ASSLGQKGEQY
TRBJ2-5	TRBV18	ASSPFYETQY
TRBJ2-5	TRBV30	AWRGSGETQY
TRBJ1-1	TRBV28	ASTPGYLSPTEAF
TRBJ2-1	TRBV25-1	ASSESRPGGAYNEQF
TRBJ1-6	TRBV7-2	ASSLGGRGSNSPLH
TRBJ2-2	TRBV2	ASSGEGSIGELF
TRBJ2-1	TRBV7-6	ASSLGRGGYNEQF
TRBJ2-1	TRBV7-2	ASSRLARGSSSYNEQF
TRBJ1-2	TRBV11-1	ASSPLRQGANGYT
TRBJ2-1	TRBV9	ASSVATGLAGGTYLNEQF
TRBJ1-3	TRBV6-6	ASSYSLGGRNTIY
TRBJ2-3	TRBV19	ASSGKRGASTDTQY
TRBJ2-2	TRBV5-1	ASSLQAQANTGELF
TRBJ1-2	TRBV6-5	ASSYSMTSSYGYT
TRBJ2-1	TRBV4-2	ASTPGQGNLNEQF
TRBJ1-5	TRBV27	ASSLSFRRPNQPQH
TRBJ1-1	TRBV12-1	ASSSSGGTEAF
TRBJ1-2	TRBV5-1	ASSSSGNWDGYT
TRBJ2-3	TRBV7-2	ASSLVPRGGTDTQY
TRBJ2-2	TRBV9	ASSGPTGTGKTGELF
TRBJ2-5	TRBV4-3	ASSQEQLWASGGPQETQY
TRBJ2-7	TRBV7-8	ASSPGPADYPYEQY
TRBJ2-7	TRBV7-2	ASSFDLTGQY
TRBJ1-6	TRBV19	ASRTGGRANSPLH
TRBJ2-1	TRBV11-3	ASSLQENEQF
TRBJ2-3	TRBV6-5	ASSYGLAVPDTQY
TRBJ2-7	TRBV5-4	ASSIPGAREQY
TRBJ2-7	TRBV6-5	ASSYRSGKAYEQY
TRBJ2-1	TRBV25-1	ASISSGTGGYEQF
TRBJ2-1	TRBV9	ASSVTLRSSYNEQF
TRBJ2-1	TRBV5-1	ASLGADAGEQF
TRBJ1-5	TRBV7-9	ASSSSRDNPSNQPQH
TRBJ2-3	TRBV7-9	ASSFGPTQY
TRBJ2-5	TRBV5-1	ASSLQGAPGETQY
TRBJ2-2	TRBV27	ASSLAGTLNTGELF
TRBJ1-1	TRBV6-5	ASQGPGGRAIEAF
TRBJ2-5	TRBV6-5	ASSYAGEAQY